Following are 32 T cell receptor beta chains from one sample sequenced in a study of CD8 T cells in Susac syndrome. An amount of RNA that ranged from roughly 0.5 to 1 ug was reverse transcribed with random hexamers. TCRdb processed the immunoSEQ multiplex PCR reads anew with MiXCR; each CDR3 protein has one entry. The sample lists about 300,000 distinct CDR3 sequences; roughly 85% were seen once. Material: CD8+ T cells from PBMCs. These receptors were collected from a human donor with multiple sclerosis.

The CDR3 sequence: CASRAGRGGNQPQHF. CDR3 sequence (DNA): TGTGCCAGCAGGGCGGGACGAGGGGGCAATCAGCCCCAGCATTTT. J is TRBJ1-5 and V is TRBV9; tentative D call: TRBD1 (5 bases). The ends were cut back, 5 bases at V and 2 bases at J, with 14 bases in the middle. The germline V gene encodes CDR1 SGDLS and CDR2 YYNGEE. CDR3 length: 15 residues.

The V call is TRBV28, the J call TRBJ2-2; D gene uncertain. Trimming left V 6 bases short and J 1 base short, with 12 bases between. The CDR3 is 15 residues long. Germline CDR1 is MDHEN and CDR2 is SYDVKM. The CDR3 DNA reads TGTGCCAGCAGGCCTCGGGCGGTGAACACCGGGGAGCTGTTTTTT. This translates into CASRPRAVNTGELFF. Combining the CDR3 with reference TRBV28 and TRBJ2-2 gives the whole variable domain DVKVTQSSRYLVKRTGEKVFLECVQDMDHENMFWYRQDPGLGLRLIYFSYDVKMKEKGDIPEGYSVSREKKERFSLILESASTNQTSMYLCASRPRAVNTGELFFGEGSRLTVL.

This chain connects TRBV12-3 or TRBV12-4 to TRBJ2-1; no reliable D call. This CDR3 has 16 amino acids. V was shortened by 6 bases and J by 0 bases, with 15 bases between the two germline ends. For the CDR3, the DNA is TGTGCCAGCAGGGGGAACGACCTAACCTCCTACAATGAGCAGTTCTTC. It specifies CASRGNDLTSYNEQFF.

This clonotype was observed once. V and J are TRBV19 and TRBJ1-4; TRBD1 is a possible D gene (5 bases). Per the germline V gene, CDR1 is LNHDA and CDR2 is SQIVND (reference sequence). The CDR3 is 13 amino acids. V lost 8 bases to trimming and J lost 5 bases, with 12 bases between them. CDR3 sequence reads: CASGTFRNEKLFF. DNA of the CDR3: TGTGCCAGTGGGACCTTCCGGAATGAAAAACTGTTTTTT.

This rearrangement joins TRBV7-2 to TRBJ2-1, with D unresolved. Germline CDR1 and CDR2: SGHTA and FQGNSA. Trimming cost V 1 base and J 4 bases, with 5 bases left between them. CDR3 length: 13 residues. CDR3 sequence reads: CASSLGHYNEQFF. Written as DNA, the CDR3 is TGTGCCAGCAGCTTAGGCCATTACAATGAGCAGTTCTTC. Together with reference TRBV7-2 and TRBJ2-1, the CDR3 gives the full variable domain: GAGVSQSPSNKVTEKGKDVELRCDPISGHTALYWYRQSLGQGLEFLIYFQGNSAPDKSGLPSDRFSAERTGGSVSTLTIQRTQQEDSAVYLCASSLGHYNEQFFGPGTRLTVL.

The chain carries TRBV19 and TRBJ2-3; D may be TRBD1 (5 bases). The V and J ends lost 3 bases and 0 bases respectively, with 10 bases between them. The CDR3 covers 15 residues. Germline values: CDR1 LNHDA, CDR2 SQIVND (reference sequence). The CDR3 nucleotides read TGTGCCAGTAGTATGGGGCCCACTAGCACAGATACGCAGTATTTT. Protein: CASSMGPTSTDTQYF. Full variable domain (outside the CDR3, taken from reference TRBV19 and TRBJ2-3): DGGITQSPKYLFRKEGQNVTLSCEQNLNHDAMYWYRQDPGQGLRLIYYSQIVNDFQKGDIAEGYSVSREKKESFPLTVTSAQKNPTAFYLCASSMGPTSTDTQYFGPGTRLTVL.

This chain links TRBV6-5 with TRBJ2-5; D not certain. The V gene's germline CDR1 is MNHEY and CDR2 SVGAGI. V dropped 1 base and J dropped 5 bases, with 11 bases sitting between them. This CDR3 is 14 amino acids long. The CDR3 sequence is CASSYFGRLETQYF. DNA for the CDR3: TGTGCCAGCAGTTACTTCGGCCGCCTCGAGACCCAGTACTTC.

The V call is TRBV28, the J call TRBJ2-7; D not resolved. The germline CDR1 and CDR2 sequences are MDHEN and SYDVKM. The CDR3 runs 12 residues. V was trimmed by 4 bases and J by 3 bases, leaving 7 bases between them. The CDR3 is CASSSPYYEQYF. The CDR3 DNA is TGTGCCAGCAGTTCCCCGTACTACGAGCAGTACTTC.

The chain combines TRBV28 with TRBJ2-3; tentatively, D is TRBD1 or TRBD2 (5 bases each). The ends were cut back, 2 bases at V and 1 base at J, with 13 bases in the middle. The CDR3 is 16 residues long. CDR1 and CDR2 (germline): MDHEN, SYDVKM. The CDR3 coding sequence is TGTGCCAGCAGTTTACGGCTCAGGGACCGCACAGATACGCAGTATTTT. Translating gives CASSLRLRDRTDTQYF. Supplemented by reference TRBV28 and TRBJ2-3, the full variable domain reads DVKVTQSSRYLVKRTGEKVFLECVQDMDHENMFWYRQDPGLGLRLIYFSYDVKMKEKGDIPEGYSVSREKKERFSLILESASTNQTSMYLCASSLRLRDRTDTQYFGPGTRLTVL.

CDR3 amino acids: CSAVEKGQGWTPLHF. CDR3 DNA sequence: TGCAGTGCCGTAGAGAAGGGACAGGGGTGGACACCCCTCCACTTT. The V and J genes are TRBV20-1 and TRBJ1-6, with 10 nucleotides matching TRBD1. The CDR3 runs to 15 residues. Germline V gene sequence: CDR1 DFQATT, CDR2 SNEGSKA (reference sequence). J was trimmed by 11 bases and V by 6 bases; bases with no gene match: 13.

Only a few counts were recorded for this clonotype. CDR3 sequence: CASSALTGHYEQYF. The CDR3 DNA reads as TGTGCCAGCAGTGCACTGACAGGGCACTACGAGCAGTACTTC. The chain employs TRBV6-1 and TRBJ2-7, with TRBD1 identical over 7 bases. The length of the CDR3 is 14 residues. In germline, CDR1 is MNHNS, CDR2 SASEGT. J gave up 3 bases and V 4 bases, and 6 bases lay outside the gene matches.

The rearrangement links TRBV30 to TRBJ1-2, with 9 positions matching TRBD1. This CDR3 is 14 amino acids long. J was trimmed by 2 bases and V by 4 bases; bases with no gene match: 5. Germline CDR1 and CDR2: GTSNPN and SVGIG (reference sequence). The CDR3 nucleotides read TGTGCCTGGATGGGACAGGGCTCGAACTATGGCTACACCTTC. Its protein is CAWMGQGSNYGYTF.

The chain is built from TRBV5-1 and TRBJ2-2; 7 bases agree with TRBD1. The CDR3 is 15 residues long. Germline V gives CDR1 SGHRS, CDR2 YFSETQ. V shed 0 bases, J shed 7 bases, and the junction held 6 bases outside the gene matches. The DNA of the CDR3 is TGCGCCAGCAGCTTGGATGACAGGGCGAACGGGGAGCTGTTTTTT. Translation: CASSLDDRANGELFF.

The rearrangement uses TRBV9 and TRBJ2-1; TRBD2 matches 7 bases. V dropped 6 bases and J dropped 8; count of bases not matched to a gene: 8. CDR3 length: 13 amino acids. Germline V CDR1 and CDR2: SGDLS, YYNGEE. The CDR3 DNA sequence: TGTGCCAGCACGCGCGGGAGTGCACATGAGCAGTTCTTC. Its protein is CASTRGSAHEQFF.

The V gene is TRBV29-1, the J gene TRBJ2-7, with 8 bases that match TRBD1. Per the germline V gene, CDR1 is SQVTM and CDR2 is ANQGSEA. With 4 bases clipped from V and 0 bases from J, the junction kept 20 bases outside the gene matches. This CDR3 is 19 amino acids long. The CDR3 protein is CSVVVHSKPGQGISYEQYF. CDR3 sequence (DNA): TGCAGCGTTGTTGTCCATAGTAAGCCCGGACAGGGAATCTCCTACGAGCAGTACTTC.

This chain uses TRBV7-2 with TRBJ1-1; TRBD1 aligns across 7 bases. The V gene end was trimmed by 5 bases and the J gene end by 5 bases; junction bases not matched to a gene: 11. CDR1 is SGHTA and CDR2 is FQGNSA in the germline V gene. This CDR3 is built from 15 residues. CDR3 residues: CASSLAANRGTEAFF. The CDR3 DNA reads as TGTGCCAGCAGCCTGGCCGCGAACAGGGGAACTGAAGCTTTCTTT. The full variable domain, rest sourced from reference TRBV7-2 and TRBJ1-1, is GAGVSQSPSNKVTEKGKDVELRCDPISGHTALYWYRQSLGQGLEFLIYFQGNSAPDKSGLPSDRFSAERTGGSVSTLTIQRTQQEDSAVYLCASSLAANRGTEAFFGQGTRLTVV.

The CDR3 reads CASSQRLAGAKNIQYF. CDR3 coding DNA: TGTGCCAGCAGCCAAAGGCTAGCGGGAGCCAAAAACATTCAGTACTTC. The V call is TRBV4-2, the J call TRBJ2-4, with TRBD2 matching 8 bases. The V gene end was trimmed by 2 bases and the J gene end by 0 bases; junction bases not matched to a gene: 3. The CDR3 covers 16 residues. Germline-derived CDR1 and CDR2 are LGHNA and YNFKEQ.

J is TRBJ2-1 and V is TRBV9, with D unclear. The CDR3 sequence is 14 residues long. Germline V gene lookup returns CDR1 SGDLS and CDR2 YYNGEE. Trimming took 0 bases from V and 3 from J, leaving 7 bases between them. CDR3 residues: CASSVEGFYNEQFF. CDR3 in DNA: TGTGCCAGCAGCGTAGAAGGGTTCTACAATGAGCAGTTCTTC. The variable domain in full, with the rest retrieved from reference TRBV9 and TRBJ2-1, is DSGVTQTPKHLITATGQRVTLRCSPRSGDLSVYWYQQSLDQGLQFLIQYYNGEERAKGNILERFSAQQFPDLHSELNLSSLELGDSALYFCASSVEGFYNEQFFGPGTRLTVL.

The rearrangement uses TRBV9 and TRBJ1-4; TRBD1 is a possible D gene (5 bases). The CDR3 totals 16 residues. From germline, CDR1 is SGDLS and CDR2 YYNGEE. Trimming stripped 4 bases from V and 3 bases from J, with 16 bases between. The CDR3 DNA reads as TGTGCCAGCAGCCCCAAAGAGGGGCTAGCTAATGAAAAACTGTTTTTT. This translates into CASSPKEGLANEKLFF.

This clonotype was seen just once. The V call is TRBV27, the J call TRBJ2-2; no firm D call. Germline CDR1 MNHEY, CDR2 SMNVEV (reference sequence). V was clipped by 10 bases and J by 4 bases, with 13 bases between them. The CDR3 runs 13 residues. DNA for the CDR3: TGTGCCACCTCAGGCCTCCCCACCGGGGAGCTGTTTTTT. Protein sequence: CATSGLPTGELFF.

The chain employs TRBV19 and TRBJ1-2, with 11 positions matching TRBD1. CDR1 and CDR2 (germline): LNHDA, SQIVND (reference sequence). Losses at the gene ends were 5 bases for V and 5 bases for J; bases not matched to a gene: 4. The CDR3 contains 14 residues. The CDR3 bases are TGTGCCAGTAGTTGGACAGGGGGCGGATATGGCTACACCTTC. Amino acid sequence: CASSWTGGGYGYTF. The complete variable domain, with remaining parts taken from reference TRBV19 and TRBJ1-2, reads DGGITQSPKYLFRKEGQNVTLSCEQNLNHDAMYWYRQDPGQGLRLIYYSQIVNDFQKGDIAEGYSVSREKKESFPLTVTSAQKNPTAFYLCASSWTGGGYGYTFGSGTRLTVV.

This sequence joins TRBV4-3 and TRBJ2-3; D is undetermined. This CDR3 has 16 residues. Trimming pared 4 bases from V and 2 bases from J, leaving 16 bases between. Germline V gives CDR1 LGHNA, CDR2 YSLEER. CDR3 DNA: TGCGCCAGCAGCCCATCTATCCAGAGCCTCACAGATACGCAGTATTTT. This translates into CASSPSIQSLTDTQYF.

V is TRBV29-1 and J is TRBJ1-2; D is perhaps TRBD1 (5 bases). Deletions cut 7 bases from V and 1 base from J, with 13 bases between. The CDR3 loop spans 13 amino acids. Germline-derived CDR1 and CDR2 are SQVTM and ANQGSEA. The CDR3 bases are TGCAGCGCTCTGGGGCAGAGTAACTATGGCTACACCTTC. The encoded protein is CSALGQSNYGYTF.

The rearrangement uses TRBV11-2 and TRBJ1-1; D is ambiguous. V lost 5 bases and J lost 1, with 11 bases in between. The CDR3 is 14 residues long. The germline gives CDR1 SGHAT, CDR2 FQNNGV. CDR3 residues: CASSPTAANTEAFF. CDR3 sequence (DNA): TGTGCCAGCAGCCCCACAGCAGCGAACACTGAAGCTTTCTTT.

The chain combines TRBV27 with TRBJ2-7; tentatively, D is TRBD1 (8 bases). The CDR3 has 14 amino acids. The germline V gene has CDR1 MNHEY and CDR2 SMNVEV (reference sequence). V was shortened by 5 bases and J by 4 bases, with 15 bases between the two germline ends. The CDR3 bases are TGTGCCAGCAGTGCCGACAGGGGAGGGTACGAGCAGTACTTC. Protein: CASSADRGGYEQYF.

The chain employs TRBV27 and TRBJ2-5; 8 bases agree with TRBD2. The V gene's germline CDR1 is MNHEY and CDR2 SMNVEV (reference sequence). The J segment lost 0 bases and the V segment lost 6 bases, leaving 6 bases of the junction unmatched. The CDR3 has 15 amino acids. CDR3 coding DNA: TGTGCCAGCAGGTCGGCTAGCGGGTACCAAGAGACCCAGTACTTC. Protein sequence: CASRSASGYQETQYF.

The chain is built from TRBV7-2 and TRBJ1-5; perhaps TRBD1 as D (5 bases). Germline CDR1 SGHTA, CDR2 FQGNSA. V was pared by 3 bases and J by 5 bases, with 17 bases between. This CDR3 comprises 16 residues. The CDR3 sequence is CASSFGAFGGDQPQHF. The CDR3 coding sequence is TGTGCCAGCAGCTTCGGGGCGTTTGGAGGAGATCAGCCCCAGCATTTT.

This clonotype has just a few counts. The gene calls are TRBV27 and TRBJ1-5, with TRBD1 matching 8 bases. V lost 4 bases, J lost 6 bases, and 5 bases stayed unmatched. The V gene's germline CDR1 is MNHEY and CDR2 SMNVEV (reference sequence). The CDR3 contains 14 residues. The CDR3 coding sequence is TGTGCCAGCAGTTCAGGGGGCTTGGTTCAGCCCCAGCATTTT. Its protein product is CASSSGGLVQPQHF.

This clonotype was observed a handful of times. The V gene is TRBV11-2, the J gene TRBJ1-1; D gene uncertain. V lost 2 bases and J lost 0, with 7 bases in between. CDR3 length equals 14 residues. Germline values: CDR1 SGHAT, CDR2 FQNNGV. DNA of the CDR3: TGTGCCAGCAGCTTAATACAGTTGAACACTGAAGCTTTCTTT. As protein: CASSLIQLNTEAFF.

This chain joins TRBV20-1 and TRBJ2-7, with D possibly matching TRBD1 (7 bases). V was shortened by 3 bases and J by 0 bases, with 15 bases between the two germline ends. CDR3 length: 15 amino acids. CDR1 is DFQATT and CDR2 is SNEGSKA in the germline V gene (reference sequence). The CDR3 protein is CSARGGQYSSYEQYF. The DNA for the CDR3 is TGCAGTGCTAGGGGGGGACAGTATAGCTCCTACGAGCAGTACTTC.

This rearrangement joins TRBV4-3 to TRBJ1-1; unclear D gene. V was trimmed by 0 bases and J by 0 bases, leaving 11 bases between them. The CDR3 has 16 residues. The germline gives CDR1 LGHNA, CDR2 YSLEER. The CDR3, as DNA: TGCGCCAGCAGCCAAGAAGGGTTGTCCGTGAACACTGAAGCTTTCTTT. Its translation is CASSQEGLSVNTEAFF.

The V gene is TRBV6-2 or TRBV6-3, the J gene TRBJ1-1; D remains ambiguous. This CDR3 region has 11 residues. Germline values: CDR1 MNHEY, CDR2 SVGEGT. The CDR3 protein is CATRSDGEAFF. The CDR3 nucleotides are TGTGCTACCCGATCCGACGGTGAAGCTTTCTTT.